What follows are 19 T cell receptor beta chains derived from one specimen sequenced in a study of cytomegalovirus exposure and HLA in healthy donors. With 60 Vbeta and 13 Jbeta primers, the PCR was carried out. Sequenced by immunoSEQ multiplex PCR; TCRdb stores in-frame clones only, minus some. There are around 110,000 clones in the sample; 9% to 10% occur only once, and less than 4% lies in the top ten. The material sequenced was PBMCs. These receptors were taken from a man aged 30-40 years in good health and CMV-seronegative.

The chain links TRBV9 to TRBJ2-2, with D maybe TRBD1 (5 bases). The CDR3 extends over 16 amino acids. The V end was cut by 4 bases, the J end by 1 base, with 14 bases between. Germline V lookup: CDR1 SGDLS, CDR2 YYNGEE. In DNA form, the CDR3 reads TGTGCCAGCAGCCAGGGCTCCAGGGTGAACACCGGGGAGCTGTTTTTT. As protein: CASSQGSRVNTGELFF.

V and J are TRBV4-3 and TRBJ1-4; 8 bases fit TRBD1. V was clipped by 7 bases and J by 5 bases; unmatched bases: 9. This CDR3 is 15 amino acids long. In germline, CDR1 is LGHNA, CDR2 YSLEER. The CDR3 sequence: CASTARGPFNEKLFF. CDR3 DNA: TGCGCCAGCACCGCCAGGGGGCCTTTCAATGAAAAACTGTTTTTT.

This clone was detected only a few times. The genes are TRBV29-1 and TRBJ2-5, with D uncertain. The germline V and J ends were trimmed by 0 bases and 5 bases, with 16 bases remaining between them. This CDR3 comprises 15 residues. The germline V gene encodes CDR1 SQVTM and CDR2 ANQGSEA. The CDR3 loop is CSVEDSGEDWETQYF. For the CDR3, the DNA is TGCAGCGTTGAAGATTCGGGTGAGGATTGGGAGACCCAGTACTTC.

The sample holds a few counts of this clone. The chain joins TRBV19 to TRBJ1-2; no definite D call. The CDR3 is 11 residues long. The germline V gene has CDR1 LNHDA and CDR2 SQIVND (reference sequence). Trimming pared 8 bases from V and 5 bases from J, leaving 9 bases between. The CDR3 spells CASRREYGYTF. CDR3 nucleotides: TGTGCCAGTCGCCGGGAGTATGGCTACACCTTC.

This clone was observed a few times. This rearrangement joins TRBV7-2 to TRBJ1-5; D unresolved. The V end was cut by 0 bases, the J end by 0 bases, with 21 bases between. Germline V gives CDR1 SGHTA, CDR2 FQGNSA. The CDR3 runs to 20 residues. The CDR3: CASSLAIRSHSNFSNQPQHF. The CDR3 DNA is TGTGCCAGCAGCTTAGCGATTAGGAGTCACTCGAACTTTAGCAATCAGCCCCAGCATTTT.

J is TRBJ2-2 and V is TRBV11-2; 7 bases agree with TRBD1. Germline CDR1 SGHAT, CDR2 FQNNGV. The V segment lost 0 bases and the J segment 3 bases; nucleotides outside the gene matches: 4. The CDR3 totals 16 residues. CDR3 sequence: CASSLDRGRDTGELFF. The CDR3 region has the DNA TGTGCCAGCAGCTTAGATAGGGGGCGGGACACCGGGGAGCTGTTTTTT. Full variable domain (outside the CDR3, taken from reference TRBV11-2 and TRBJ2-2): EAGVAQSPRYKIIEKRQSVAFWCNPISGHATLYWYQQILGQGPKLLIQFQNNGVVDDSQLPKDRFSAERLKGVDSTLKIQPAKLEDSAVYLCASSLDRGRDTGELFFGEGSRLTVL.

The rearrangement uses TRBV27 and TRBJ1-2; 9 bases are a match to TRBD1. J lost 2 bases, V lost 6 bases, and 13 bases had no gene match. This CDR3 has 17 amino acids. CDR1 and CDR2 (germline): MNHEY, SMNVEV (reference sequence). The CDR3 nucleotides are TGTGCCAGCAGCTTAACGCCAAGACAGGGGGGAAACTATGGCTACACCTTC. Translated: CASSLTPRQGGNYGYTF.

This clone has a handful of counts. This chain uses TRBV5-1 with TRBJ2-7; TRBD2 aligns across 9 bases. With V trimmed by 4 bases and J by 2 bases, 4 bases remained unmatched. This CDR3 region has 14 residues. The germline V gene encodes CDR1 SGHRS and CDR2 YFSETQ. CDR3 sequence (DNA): TGCGCCAGCAGCCAGAGCGGGGGGACCTACGAGCAGTACTTC. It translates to CASSQSGGTYEQYF.

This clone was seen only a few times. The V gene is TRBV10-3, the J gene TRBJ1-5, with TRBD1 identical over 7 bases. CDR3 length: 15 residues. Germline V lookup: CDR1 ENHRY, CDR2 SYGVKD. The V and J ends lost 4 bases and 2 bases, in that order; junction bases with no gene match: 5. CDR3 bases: TGTGCCATCAGTGGCCAGGGGGAGGGCAATCAGCCCCAGCATTTT. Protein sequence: CAISGQGEGNQPQHF.

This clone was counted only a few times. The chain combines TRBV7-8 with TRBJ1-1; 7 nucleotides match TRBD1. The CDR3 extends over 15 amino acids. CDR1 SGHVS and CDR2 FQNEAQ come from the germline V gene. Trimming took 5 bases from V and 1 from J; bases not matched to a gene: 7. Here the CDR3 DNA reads TGTGCCAGCAGCCCCGACAGGGCTCAGAACACTGAAGCTTTCTTT. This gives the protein CASSPDRAQNTEAFF.

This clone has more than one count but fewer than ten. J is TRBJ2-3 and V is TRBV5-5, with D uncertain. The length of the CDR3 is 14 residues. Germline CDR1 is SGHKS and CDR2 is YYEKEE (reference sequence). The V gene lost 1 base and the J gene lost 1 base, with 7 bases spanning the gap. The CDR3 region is CASSLLPGTDTQYF. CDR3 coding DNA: TGTGCCAGCAGCTTGCTTCCCGGCACAGATACGCAGTATTTT. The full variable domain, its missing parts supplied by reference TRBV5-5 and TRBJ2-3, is DAGVTQSPTHLIKTRGQQVTLRCSPISGHKSVSWYQQVLGQGPQFIFQYYEKEERGRGNFPDRFSARQFPNYSSELNVNALLLGDSALYLCASSLLPGTDTQYFGPGTRLTVL.

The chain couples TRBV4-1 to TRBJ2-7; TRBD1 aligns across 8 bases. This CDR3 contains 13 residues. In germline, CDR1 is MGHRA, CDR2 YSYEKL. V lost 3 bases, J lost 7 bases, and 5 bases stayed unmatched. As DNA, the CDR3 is TGCGCCAGCAGCCAGGTTACAGGGGGAGAGCAGTACTTC. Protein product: CASSQVTGGEQYF.

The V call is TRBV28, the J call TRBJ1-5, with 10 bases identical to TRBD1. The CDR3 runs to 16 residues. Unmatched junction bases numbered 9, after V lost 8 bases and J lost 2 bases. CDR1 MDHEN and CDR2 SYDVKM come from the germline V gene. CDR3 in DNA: TGTGCCAGCGGGGACAGGGGAGGTCGGGGCAATCAGCCCCAGCATTTT. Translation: CASGDRGGRGNQPQHF.

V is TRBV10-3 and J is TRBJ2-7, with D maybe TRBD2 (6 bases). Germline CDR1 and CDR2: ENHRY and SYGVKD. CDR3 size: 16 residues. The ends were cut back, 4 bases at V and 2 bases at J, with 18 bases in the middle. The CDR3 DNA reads TGTGCCATCAGTGCCCCTGAGGGGAGGAGGGCCTACGAGCAGTACTTC. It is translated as CAISAPEGRRAYEQYF.

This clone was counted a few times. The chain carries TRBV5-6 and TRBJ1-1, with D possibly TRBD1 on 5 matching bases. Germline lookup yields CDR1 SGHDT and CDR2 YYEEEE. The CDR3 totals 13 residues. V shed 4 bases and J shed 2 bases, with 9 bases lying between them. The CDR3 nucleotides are TGTGCCAGCAGCCCCAGGGTTAACACTGAAGCTTTCTTT. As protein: CASSPRVNTEAFF.

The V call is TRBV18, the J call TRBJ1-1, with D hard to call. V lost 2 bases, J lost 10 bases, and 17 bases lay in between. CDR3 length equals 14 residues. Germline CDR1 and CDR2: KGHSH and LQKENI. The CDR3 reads CASSPMLETEGAFF. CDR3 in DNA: TGTGCCAGCTCACCAATGCTGGAGACGGAGGGAGCTTTCTTT. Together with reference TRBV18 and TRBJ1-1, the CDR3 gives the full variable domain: NAGVMQNPRHLVRRRGQEARLRCSPMKGHSHVYWYRQLPEEGLKFMVYLQKENIIDESGMPKERFSAEFPKEGPSILRIQQVVRGDSAAYFCASSPMLETEGAFFGQGTRLTVV.

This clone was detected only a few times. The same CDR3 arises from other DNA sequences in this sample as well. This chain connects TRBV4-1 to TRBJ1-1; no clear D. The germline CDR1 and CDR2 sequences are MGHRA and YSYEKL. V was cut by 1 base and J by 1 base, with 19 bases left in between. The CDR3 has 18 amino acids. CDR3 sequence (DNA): TGCGCCAGCAGCCAAGTTTTTGACCACCTAGAGGAGAACACTGAAGCTTTCTTT. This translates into CASSQVFDHLEENTEAFF.

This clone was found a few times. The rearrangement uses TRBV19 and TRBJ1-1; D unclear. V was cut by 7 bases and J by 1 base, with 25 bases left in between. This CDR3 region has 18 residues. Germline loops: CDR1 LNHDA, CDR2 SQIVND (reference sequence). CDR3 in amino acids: CASTPRRRSISTNTEAFF. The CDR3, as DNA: TGTGCCAGTACCCCAAGGCGGCGGTCCATTTCCACGAACACTGAAGCTTTCTTT.

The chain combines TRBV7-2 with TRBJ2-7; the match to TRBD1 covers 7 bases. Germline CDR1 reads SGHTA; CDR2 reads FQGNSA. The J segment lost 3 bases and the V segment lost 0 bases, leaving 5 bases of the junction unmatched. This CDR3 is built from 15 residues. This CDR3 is CASSLARTGNYEQYF. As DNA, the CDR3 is TGTGCCAGCAGCTTAGCTAGGACAGGAAACTACGAGCAGTACTTC.